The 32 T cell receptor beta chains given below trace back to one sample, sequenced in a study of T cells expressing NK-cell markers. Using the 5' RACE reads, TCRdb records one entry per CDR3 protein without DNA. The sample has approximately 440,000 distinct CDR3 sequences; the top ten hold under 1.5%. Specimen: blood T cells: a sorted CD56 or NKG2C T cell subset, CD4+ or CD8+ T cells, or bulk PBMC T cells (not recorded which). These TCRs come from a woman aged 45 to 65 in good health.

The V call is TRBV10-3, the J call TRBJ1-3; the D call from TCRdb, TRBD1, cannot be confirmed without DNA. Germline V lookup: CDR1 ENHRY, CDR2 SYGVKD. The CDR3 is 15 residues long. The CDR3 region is CAISEPGRTGNTIYF.

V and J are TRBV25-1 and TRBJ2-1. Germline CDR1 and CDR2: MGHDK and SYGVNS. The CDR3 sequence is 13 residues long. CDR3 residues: CASSDLGRDEQFF.

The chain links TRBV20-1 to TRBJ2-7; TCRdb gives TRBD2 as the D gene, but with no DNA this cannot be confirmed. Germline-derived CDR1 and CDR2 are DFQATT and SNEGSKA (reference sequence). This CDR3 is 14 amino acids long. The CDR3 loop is CSARGLAGLYEQYF.

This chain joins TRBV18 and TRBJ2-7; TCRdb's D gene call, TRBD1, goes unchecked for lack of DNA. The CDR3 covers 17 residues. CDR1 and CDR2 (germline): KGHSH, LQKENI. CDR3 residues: CASSPPGRPRSPYEQYF. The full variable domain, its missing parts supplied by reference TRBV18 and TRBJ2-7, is NAGVMQNPRHLVRRRGQEARLRCSPMKGHSHVYWYRQLPEEGLKFMVYLQKENIIDESGMPKERFSAEFPKEGPSILRIQQVVRGDSAAYFCASSPPGRPRSPYEQYFGPGTRLTVT.

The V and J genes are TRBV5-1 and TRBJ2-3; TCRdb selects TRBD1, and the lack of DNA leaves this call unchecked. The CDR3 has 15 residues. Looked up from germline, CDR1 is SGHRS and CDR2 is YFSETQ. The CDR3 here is CASDRHGTNTDTQYF.

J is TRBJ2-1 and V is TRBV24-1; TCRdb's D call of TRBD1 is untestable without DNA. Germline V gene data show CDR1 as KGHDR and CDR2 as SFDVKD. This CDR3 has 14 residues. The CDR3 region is CATSDYRDIALRFF.

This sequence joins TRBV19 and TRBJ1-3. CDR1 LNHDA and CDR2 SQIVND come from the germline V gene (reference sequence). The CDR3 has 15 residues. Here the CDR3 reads CASLVNQSPGNTIYF.

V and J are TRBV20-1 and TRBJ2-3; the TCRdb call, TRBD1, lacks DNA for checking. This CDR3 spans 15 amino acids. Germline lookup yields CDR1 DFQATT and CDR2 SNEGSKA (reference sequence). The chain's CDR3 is CSASGLRTSTDTQYF.

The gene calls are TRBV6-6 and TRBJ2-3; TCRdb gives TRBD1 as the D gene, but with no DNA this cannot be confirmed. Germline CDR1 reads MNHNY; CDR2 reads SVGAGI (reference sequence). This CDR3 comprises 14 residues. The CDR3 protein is CASVVTGSTDTQYF.

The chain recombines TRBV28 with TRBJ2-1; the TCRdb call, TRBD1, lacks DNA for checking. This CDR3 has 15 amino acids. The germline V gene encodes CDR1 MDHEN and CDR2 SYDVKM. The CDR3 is CASSRPGRDSNEQFF.

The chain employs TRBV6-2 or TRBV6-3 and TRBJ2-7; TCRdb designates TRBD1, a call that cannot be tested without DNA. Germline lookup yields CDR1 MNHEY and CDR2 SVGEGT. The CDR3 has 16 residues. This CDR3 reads CASSPAKQGAPLEQYF.

CDR3 region: CASSSAQGRNQPQHF. The V and J genes are TRBV28 and TRBJ1-5; without DNA, the TCRdb call of TRBD1 cannot be checked. CDR3 length equals 15 residues. Germline lookup yields CDR1 MDHEN and CDR2 SYDVKM.

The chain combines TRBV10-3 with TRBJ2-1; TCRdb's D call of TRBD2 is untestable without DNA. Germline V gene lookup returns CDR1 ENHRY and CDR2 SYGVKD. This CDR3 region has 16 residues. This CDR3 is CAISESRAGGMDEQFF.

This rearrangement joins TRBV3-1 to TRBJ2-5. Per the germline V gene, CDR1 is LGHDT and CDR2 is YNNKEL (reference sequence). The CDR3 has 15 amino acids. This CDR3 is CASSQGPAKGETQYF.

CDR3: CASKGAGEETQYF. The chain employs TRBV10-1 and TRBJ2-5; the TCRdb call, TRBD2, lacks DNA for checking. This CDR3 spans 13 amino acids. The germline gives CDR1 WNHNN, CDR2 SYGVQD (reference sequence).

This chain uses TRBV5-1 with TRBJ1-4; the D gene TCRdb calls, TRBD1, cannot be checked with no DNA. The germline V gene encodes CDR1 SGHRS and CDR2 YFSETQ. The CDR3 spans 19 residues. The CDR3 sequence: CASSLYVVGQHLPNEKLFF.

CDR3 residues: CASSPMSRWDSVHEQYF. The chain links TRBV11-2 to TRBJ2-7; the D call of TRBD1 rests on TCRdb alone, since no DNA is present to check it. CDR1 is SGHAT, CDR2 FQNNGV, per germline. This CDR3 contains 17 residues.

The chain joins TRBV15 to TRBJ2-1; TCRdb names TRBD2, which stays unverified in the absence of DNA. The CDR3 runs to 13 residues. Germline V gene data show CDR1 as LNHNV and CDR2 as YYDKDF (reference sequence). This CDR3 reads CATLGWPRNEQFF.

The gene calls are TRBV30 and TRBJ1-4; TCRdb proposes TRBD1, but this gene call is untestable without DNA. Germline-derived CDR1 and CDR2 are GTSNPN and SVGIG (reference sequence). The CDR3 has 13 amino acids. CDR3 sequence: CAWSVGGKGKLFF. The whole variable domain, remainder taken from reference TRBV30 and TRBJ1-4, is SQTIHQWPATLVQPVGSPLSLECTVEGTSNPNLYWYRQAAGRGLQLLFYSVGIGQISSEVPQNLSASRPQDRQFILSSKKLLLSDSGFYLCAWSVGGKGKLFFGSGTQLSVL.

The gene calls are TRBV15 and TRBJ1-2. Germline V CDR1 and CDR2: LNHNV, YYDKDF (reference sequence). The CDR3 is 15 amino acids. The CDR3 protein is CATSRGVTANYGYTF.

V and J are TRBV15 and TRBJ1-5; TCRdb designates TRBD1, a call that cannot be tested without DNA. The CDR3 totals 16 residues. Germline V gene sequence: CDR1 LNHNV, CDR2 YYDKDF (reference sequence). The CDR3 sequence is CATSRDDRVSNQPQHF.

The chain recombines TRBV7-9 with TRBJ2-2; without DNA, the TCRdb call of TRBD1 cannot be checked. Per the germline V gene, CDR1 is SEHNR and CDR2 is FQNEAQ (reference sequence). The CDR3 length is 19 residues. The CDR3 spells CASSEPKDRGRSNTGELFF. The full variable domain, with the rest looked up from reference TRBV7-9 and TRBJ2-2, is DTGVSQNPRHKITKRGQNVTFRCDPISEHNRLYWYRQTLGQGPEFLTYFQNEAQLEKSRLLSDRFSAERPKGSFSTLEIQRTEQGDSAMYLCASSEPKDRGRSNTGELFFGEGSRLTVL.

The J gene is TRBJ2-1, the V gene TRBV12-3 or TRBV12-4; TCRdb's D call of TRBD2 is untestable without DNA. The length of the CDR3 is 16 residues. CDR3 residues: CASGGLAGGPDHEQFF.

CDR3 region: CSVQAGGSEQFF. The chain combines TRBV29-1 with TRBJ2-1; without DNA, the TCRdb call of TRBD2 cannot be checked. The CDR3 extends over 12 amino acids. From germline, CDR1 is SQVTM and CDR2 ANQGSEA.

This chain's CDR3 is CASSLSGRVPLEQYF. The genes are TRBV27 and TRBJ2-7; the TCRdb call, TRBD2, lacks DNA for checking. The CDR3 runs to 15 residues. CDR1 is MNHEY and CDR2 is SMNVEV in the germline V gene (reference sequence).

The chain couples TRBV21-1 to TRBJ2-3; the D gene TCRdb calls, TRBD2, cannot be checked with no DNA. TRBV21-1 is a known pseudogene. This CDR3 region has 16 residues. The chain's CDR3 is CASSKRRAENTDTQYF.

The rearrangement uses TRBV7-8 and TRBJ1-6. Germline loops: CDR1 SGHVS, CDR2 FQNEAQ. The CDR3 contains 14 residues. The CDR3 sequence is CASSLAWEGSPLHF.

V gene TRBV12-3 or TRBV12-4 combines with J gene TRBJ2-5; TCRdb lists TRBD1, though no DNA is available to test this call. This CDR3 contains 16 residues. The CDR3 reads CASNDAPGTGKETQYF.

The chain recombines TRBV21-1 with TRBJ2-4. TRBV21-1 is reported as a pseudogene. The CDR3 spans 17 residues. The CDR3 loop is CASSKLIFKIAKNIQYF.

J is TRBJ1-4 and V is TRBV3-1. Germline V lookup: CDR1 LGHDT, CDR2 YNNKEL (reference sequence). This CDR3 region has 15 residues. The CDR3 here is CASSQGPTGIEGLFF.

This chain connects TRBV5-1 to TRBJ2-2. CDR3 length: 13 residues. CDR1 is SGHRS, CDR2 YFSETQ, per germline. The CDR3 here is CASSYTYTGELFF. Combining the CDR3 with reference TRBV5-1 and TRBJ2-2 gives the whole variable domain KAGVTQTPRYLIKTRGQQVTLSCSPISGHRSVSWYQQTPGQGLQFLFEYFSETQRNKGNFPGRFSGRQFSNSRSEMNVSTLELGDSALYLCASSYTYTGELFFGEGSRLTVL.

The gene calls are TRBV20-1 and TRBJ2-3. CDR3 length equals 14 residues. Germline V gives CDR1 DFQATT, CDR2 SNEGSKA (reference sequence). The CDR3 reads CSASRRSNTDTQYF.